The 23 T cell receptor beta chains listed next were all sequenced from one sample in a study of blood T cell repertoires in COVID-19. Data came from immunoSEQ multiplex PCR; TCRdb stores just in-frame clones and leaves some out. This sample yields a few hundred thousand clones, of which about 82% are seen a single time; more than 2% belongs to the top ten. The sample consisted of peripheral blood. These receptors all stem from an older woman with COVID-19, enrolled during active disease.

The chain uses TRBV3-1 (or the pseudogene TRBV3-2) and TRBJ1-6, with D uncertain. Per the germline V gene, CDR1 is LGHDT and CDR2 is YNNKEL (reference sequence). This CDR3 has 13 amino acids. The V end lost 1 base, the J end lost 9 bases, and 7 bases lay between the germline ends. CDR3 loop: CASSQALSSPLHF. In DNA form, the CDR3 reads TGTGCCAGCAGCCAAGCGTTGAGTTCACCCCTCCACTTT.

The rearrangement uses TRBV2 and TRBJ1-5; 10 nucleotides align to TRBD1. Trimming cost V 7 bases and J 5 bases; bases outside gene matches: 2. This CDR3 comprises 13 residues. Germline V gene data show CDR1 as SNHLY and CDR2 as FYNNEI. CDR3 bases: TGTGCCAGCACGGGACAGGGGTATCAGCCCCAGCATTTT. This gives the protein CASTGQGYQPQHF.

The V and J genes are TRBV18 and TRBJ2-2; 8 nucleotides match TRBD1. CDR1 KGHSH and CDR2 LQKENI come from the germline V gene. The CDR3 covers 17 residues. V was pared by 1 base and J by 5 bases, with 9 bases of the junction left unmatched. The DNA of the CDR3 is TGTGCCAGCTCACCACAACGACAGGGGAGTAGGACCGGGGAGCTGTTTTTT. Its translation: CASSPQRQGSRTGELFF.

The V and J genes are TRBV3-1 (or the pseudogene TRBV3-2) and TRBJ2-1; 7 bases agree with TRBD2. Germline V gene lookup returns CDR1 LGHDT and CDR2 YNNKEL (reference sequence). With 4 bases clipped from V and 0 bases from J, the junction kept 6 bases outside the gene matches. The length of the CDR3 is 16 residues. In DNA form, the CDR3 reads TGTGCCAGCAGCCCGGCGGGACTATCCTCCTACAATGAGCAGTTCTTC. Translation gives CASSPAGLSSYNEQFF.

The J gene is TRBJ2-2, the V gene TRBV7-9; D remains unclear. The germline V gene encodes CDR1 SEHNR and CDR2 FQNEAQ (reference sequence). The CDR3 contains 14 residues. Deletions cut 5 bases from V and 1 base from J, with 8 bases between. This chain's CDR3 is CASSLQLNTGELFF. CDR3 bases: TGTGCCAGCAGCCTACAGCTGAACACCGGGGAGCTGTTTTTT.

The chain combines TRBV30 with TRBJ2-3, with no clear D. The V gene's germline CDR1 is GTSNPN and CDR2 SVGIG (reference sequence). This CDR3 contains 15 residues. Trimming took off 0 bases at V and 0 bases at J, with 10 bases between the two ends. CDR3 in amino acids: CAWSVQTKSTDTQYF. DNA of the CDR3: TGTGCCTGGAGTGTTCAGACAAAGAGCACAGATACGCAGTATTTT.

This rearrangement joins TRBV5-6 to TRBJ2-3, with 8 bases aligning to TRBD1. With 4 bases clipped from V and 8 bases from J, the junction kept 3 bases outside the gene matches. This CDR3 is built from 12 residues. The germline V gene encodes CDR1 SGHDT and CDR2 YYEEEE. The CDR3 coding sequence is TGTGCCAGCAGCGTGACAGGGGCTACGCAGTATTTT. Translated: CASSVTGATQYF. Complete variable domain (other parts from reference TRBV5-6 and TRBJ2-3): DAGVTQSPTHLIKTRGQQVTLRCSPKSGHDTVSWYQQALGQGPQFIFQYYEEEERQRGNFPDRFSGHQFPNYSSELNVNALLLGDSALYLCASSVTGATQYFGPGTRLTVL.

The V call is TRBV12-5, the J call TRBJ1-1, with 7 bases that match TRBD1. Germline V gene lookup returns CDR1 LGHNT and CDR2 FRNRAP. The V gene end was trimmed by 3 bases and the J gene end by 4 bases; junction bases not matched to a gene: 8. The CDR3 covers 15 residues. The chain's CDR3 is CASGFFDRAATEAFF. The CDR3 coding sequence is TGTGCTAGTGGTTTTTTTGACAGGGCGGCCACTGAAGCTTTCTTT.

CDR3 protein: CASSLRQAGETQYF. The CDR3 coding sequence is TGTGCCAGCAGCTTGAGGCAGGCGGGGGAGACCCAGTACTTC. V is TRBV11-3 and J is TRBJ2-5; D might be TRBD2 (6 bases). The CDR3 runs 14 residues. Trimming pared 3 bases from V and 5 bases from J, leaving 13 bases between. In germline, CDR1 is SGHNT, CDR2 YENEEA.

V usage is TRBV19 and J usage is TRBJ1-2; D is unclear. The CDR3 loop spans 12 amino acids. The V gene lost 7 bases and the J gene lost 4 bases, with 10 bases spanning the gap. Germline lookup yields CDR1 LNHDA and CDR2 SQIVND (reference sequence). CDR3 in amino acids: CASTMGLYGYTF. CDR3 DNA: TGTGCCAGTACCATGGGCCTCTATGGCTACACCTTC.

V gene TRBV27 combines with J gene TRBJ1-1; D gene unclear. The CDR3 length is 14 residues. Germline V gene sequence: CDR1 MNHEY, CDR2 SMNVEV (reference sequence). V lost 4 bases and J lost 2, with 11 bases in between. The chain's CDR3 is CASSSTLFNTEAFF. CDR3 bases: TGTGCCAGCAGTTCCACTCTCTTCAACACTGAAGCTTTCTTT.

The chain has TRBV6-5 and TRBJ1-6, with 9 bases aligning to TRBD1. The germline gives CDR1 MNHEY, CDR2 SVGAGI. V was clipped by 6 bases and J by 10 bases; unmatched bases: 10. This CDR3 contains 15 residues. Here the CDR3 DNA reads TGTGCCAGCAGCCGCGAGGGGACAGGGCCCTCACCCCTCCACTTT. Its protein is CASSREGTGPSPLHF.

The chain combines TRBV19 with TRBJ1-4; 8 bases line up with TRBD1. Germline assignment: CDR1 LNHDA and CDR2 SQIVND (reference sequence). V lost 5 bases to trimming and J lost 8 bases; unmatched junction nucleotides: 10. CDR3 length: 15 residues. CDR3: CASSGTGGALEKLFF. The CDR3 nucleotides are TGTGCCAGTAGTGGAACAGGGGGAGCGTTGGAAAAACTGTTTTTT.

This rearrangement joins TRBV19 to TRBJ2-5, with TRBD2 matching 7 bases. V lost 3 bases to trimming and J lost 5 bases; unmatched junction nucleotides: 9. The CDR3 length is 15 residues. Germline CDR1 and CDR2: LNHDA and SQIVND (reference sequence). CDR3 residues: CASSIAAGVGETQYF. The CDR3 DNA follows: TGTGCCAGTAGTATTGCGGCGGGAGTAGGTGAGACCCAGTACTTC.

The V gene is TRBV13, the J gene TRBJ2-2; D may be TRBD1 (5 bases). V lost 4 bases to trimming and J lost 5 bases, with 8 bases between them. From germline, CDR1 is PRHDT and CDR2 FYEKMQ (reference sequence). The CDR3 contains 13 residues. The CDR3 coding sequence is TGTGCCAGCAGCTCCCAGGGAACCGGGGAGCTGTTTTTT. Translating gives CASSSQGTGELFF.

The chain uses TRBV19 and TRBJ1-4; D is unclear. V shed 9 bases and J shed 0 bases, with 14 bases lying between them. Germline CDR1 LNHDA, CDR2 SQIVND (reference sequence). The CDR3 runs 15 residues. For the CDR3, the DNA is TGTGCCAGCACTTACCCGGGAGCAACTAATGAAAAACTGTTTTTT. Its translation: CASTYPGATNEKLFF. The full variable domain, completed using reference TRBV19 and TRBJ1-4, is DGGITQSPKYLFRKEGQNVTLSCEQNLNHDAMYWYRQDPGQGLRLIYYSQIVNDFQKGDIAEGYSVSREKKESFPLTVTSAQKNPTAFYLCASTYPGATNEKLFFGSGTQLSVL.

The V and J genes are TRBV5-1 and TRBJ1-3; no firm D call. Trimming took 2 bases from V and 2 from J, leaving 11 bases between them. CDR1 and CDR2 (germline): SGHRS, YFSETQ. The CDR3 consists of 15 residues. For the CDR3, the DNA is TGCGCCAGCAGCTTAAGTACCGGGGCTGGAAACACCATATATTTT. Its translation is CASSLSTGAGNTIYF.

This clone was counted once. The genes are TRBV30 and TRBJ1-5; D unresolved. V dropped 0 bases and J dropped 2 bases, with 17 bases sitting between them. The CDR3 runs 17 residues. Germline V CDR1 and CDR2: GTSNPN, SVGIG (reference sequence). DNA for the CDR3: TGTGCCTGGAGTGTACCCCGGGGTTCGAGGGGCAATCAGCCCCAGCATTTT. Translation: CAWSVPRGSRGNQPQHF.

The chain carries TRBV15 and TRBJ1-6, with TRBD1 as a possible D gene (5 bases). Per germline, CDR1 LNHNV and CDR2 YYDKDF (reference sequence). V lost 4 bases and J lost 7, with 17 bases in between. The CDR3 is 16 amino acids. CDR3: CATSMGLLPGNSPLHF. The CDR3 bases are TGTGCCACCAGCATGGGACTTCTCCCGGGGAATTCACCCCTCCACTTT.

The chain is built from TRBV12-5 and TRBJ1-1; no definite D call. The germline CDR1 and CDR2 sequences are LGHNT and FRNRAP. The CDR3 runs 12 residues. With 6 bases removed from V and 7 bases from J, the gap between germline ends came to 12 bases. DNA for the CDR3: TGTGCTAGTGGCGCCTCCGGGGATGAAGCTTTCTTT. Encoded protein: CASGASGDEAFF.

This clone occurred a few times. The chain joins TRBV24-1 to TRBJ2-1; TRBD1 aligns across 10 bases. The germline V gene encodes CDR1 KGHDR and CDR2 SFDVKD. The CDR3 covers 16 residues. V was pared by 5 bases and J by 3 bases, with 6 bases of the junction left unmatched. The CDR3 DNA sequence: TGTGCCACCAGTGGGTGGGGACAGGGGATCTACAATGAGCAGTTCTTC. Translated, it gives CATSGWGQGIYNEQFF.

The rearrangement uses TRBV7-6 and TRBJ2-6; maybe TRBD1 (6 bases). Trimming stripped 5 bases from V and 3 bases from J, with 11 bases between. The CDR3 is 15 residues long. Germline V gene lookup returns CDR1 SGHVS and CDR2 FNYEAQ. The CDR3 loop is CASSPIRGGANVLTF. For the CDR3, the DNA is TGTGCCAGCAGCCCTATCAGGGGTGGGGCCAACGTCCTGACTTTC.

This clone was found once. The chain recombines TRBV3-1 (or the pseudogene TRBV3-2) with TRBJ2-3; 8 bases line up with TRBD1. The CDR3 is 16 residues long. Germline V gives CDR1 LGHDT, CDR2 YNNKEL (reference sequence). V lost 0 bases and J lost 1; bases outside the gene matches: 3. CDR3 DNA sequence: TGTGCCAGCAGCCAAGAAAACAGGGGGGGCACAGATACGCAGTATTTT. This encodes CASSQENRGGTDTQYF.